The 9 T cell receptor beta chains listed next were all sequenced from one sample in a study of blood T cell repertoires in COVID-19. TCRdb's table, derived via immunoSEQ multiplex PCR, lists solely in-frame clones and lacks some. The data show about 300,000 clones, 89% seen once. Sequenced material: PBMCs or T cells enriched from blood (not recorded which). These receptors all come from a woman between 45 and 65 years old who had been exposed to COVID-19.

The chain employs TRBV18 and TRBJ2-2; TRBD1 is a possible D gene (6 bases). Germline V CDR1 and CDR2: KGHSH, LQKENI. The CDR3 covers 16 residues. Trimming removed 1 base from V and 7 bases from J, with 16 bases in between. CDR3: CASSPRLAGAGGELFF. CDR3 DNA sequence: TGTGCCAGCTCACCACGCTTAGCAGGGGCTGGCGGGGAGCTGTTTTTT.

The genes are TRBV5-1 and TRBJ1-5, with D uncertain. Germline loops: CDR1 SGHRS, CDR2 YFSETQ. This CDR3 spans 14 amino acids. The V and J ends lost 0 bases and 7 bases respectively, with 11 bases between them. Written as DNA, the CDR3 is TGCGCCAGCAGCTTGGAAGGGAGCAGCCAGCCCCAGCATTTT. Protein product: CASSLEGSSQPQHF.

The rearrangement joins TRBV30 to TRBJ1-6; 7 nucleotides agree with TRBD1. After removal of 3 bases from V and 10 bases from J, the junction contained 9 bases not matched to a gene. This CDR3 is built from 14 residues. Germline loops: CDR1 GTSNPN, CDR2 SVGIG (reference sequence). CDR3 nucleotides: TGTGCCTGGAGCGGACTGGGACAGACATCACCCCTCCACTTT. This translates into CAWSGLGQTSPLHF.

The chain is built from TRBV3-1 (or the pseudogene TRBV3-2) and TRBJ2-5; 9 bases are a match to TRBD2. J lost 5 bases, V lost 1 base, and 11 bases had no gene match. This CDR3 region has 17 residues. Germline V gene sequence: CDR1 LGHDT, CDR2 YNNKEL (reference sequence). The CDR3 DNA reads as TGTGCCAGCAGCCAAGGGAGCGGGGGGAGCCTGCCGGAGACCCAGTACTTC. It codes for CASSQGSGGSLPETQYF.

Comments on this clone: Other nucleotide sequences from this sample produce the same CDR3. The chain couples TRBV18 to TRBJ2-2, with D unresolved. Germline V gene data show CDR1 as KGHSH and CDR2 as LQKENI. CDR3 length: 13 amino acids. V shed 6 bases and J shed 1 base, with 6 bases lying between them. The CDR3 DNA reads TGTGCCAGCTCCCCCAGGAACACCGGGGAGCTGTTTTTT. Translation gives CASSPRNTGELFF.

This clone appeared once. The chain carries TRBV18 and TRBJ2-6; tentatively, D is TRBD1 (6 bases). From germline, CDR1 is KGHSH and CDR2 LQKENI. The CDR3 consists of 16 residues. Trimming stripped 0 bases from V and 2 bases from J, with 8 bases between. CDR3 coding DNA: TGTGCCAGCTCACCACCGGGGGCGGCTGGGGCCAACGTCCTGACTTTC. Its protein is CASSPPGAAGANVLTF.

The CDR3 sequence is CASSEVVATGYTF. CDR3 bases: TGTGCCAGCAGTGAAGTCGTAGCCACTGGCTACACCTTC. The chain is built from TRBV6-1 and TRBJ1-2; D remains unclear. Trimming removed 1 base from V and 7 bases from J, with 10 bases in between. The CDR3 is 13 amino acids. Germline CDR1 reads MNHNS; CDR2 reads SASEGT.

The chain uses TRBV2 and TRBJ1-3, with D hard to call. Germline V gene data show CDR1 as SNHLY and CDR2 as FYNNEI. This CDR3 comprises 14 residues. V lost 7 bases, J lost 2 bases, and 12 bases lay in between. CDR3 region: CASNVGSTGNTIYF. The CDR3 DNA is TGTGCCAGCAATGTGGGGAGTACTGGAAACACCATATATTTT.

The chain joins TRBV5-4 to TRBJ1-2; weak D call: TRBD1 (5 bases). CDR1 is SGHNT, CDR2 YYREEE, per germline (reference sequence). Trimming cost V 2 bases and J 0 bases, with 11 bases left between them. There are 15 residues in the CDR3. The CDR3 here is CASSFDSVANYGYTF. In nucleotides, the CDR3 is TGTGCCAGCAGCTTCGACAGTGTAGCTAACTATGGCTACACCTTC.